This T cell receptor beta chain was captured in a study of CD8+CD57+ T cells in acquired aplastic anemia. Genomic DNA, the template, was used for profiling of the TCR beta VDJ and CDR3. TCRdb re-called the reads through MiXCR, storing one row per CDR3 protein. The table lists approximately 170,000 distinct CDR3 sequences, roughly 50% of them singletons. Comment on this clonotype: A much more abundant neighbour one base away suggests this may be a read error.

All patients picked for sequencing had shown, by flow cytometry, an expansion of CD8+CD57+ cells. The sequenced material came from sorted CD4+, CD8+, or CD8+CD57+ T cells (not recorded which) from PBMCs. The clonotype originates from a human donor with aplastic anemia.

This chain's CDR3 is CSASKGYGYGYAF. DNA for the CDR3: TGCAGTGCAAGTAAAGGGTACGGCTATGGCTACGCCTTC. The chain joins TRBV20-1 to TRBJ1-2; D call uncertain. The germline V gene encodes CDR1 DFQATT and CDR2 SNEGSKA (reference sequence). This CDR3 region has 13 residues.